This TCR beta chain was obtained from a study of preoperative IRX-2 immunotherapy in early breast cancer. CDR3 size: 14 residues. Germline V gene sequence: CDR1 SGDLS, CDR2 YYNGEE. V was cut by 3 bases and J by 0 bases, with 9 bases left in between. The repertoire was sequenced with immunoSEQ multiplex PCR; TCRdb's copy has only in-frame clones and lacks some. The sample yields approximately 34,000 clones, about 95% seen once. The treatment denotes: preoperative locoregional IRX-2 cytokine immunotherapy. Sampling was performed from a patient treated with IRX-2 immunotherapy. The chain joins TRBV9 to TRBJ2-5; D unclear. This TCR was sampled from a human donor with breast cancer. This CDR3 is CASSARENQETQYF. For the CDR3, the DNA is TGTGCCAGCAGCGCCCGAGAGAACCAAGAGACCCAGTACTTC.